This T cell receptor (beta chain) was documented in a study of T cells in Graves' hyperthyroidism and ophthalmopathy. The CDR3 contains 15 residues. J lost 8 bases, V lost 5 bases, and 10 bases had no gene match. The CDR3 regions of TCR beta were amplified from RNA transcripts. The HTBI primer set drove a first-round RT-PCR of the TCR CDR3. MiXCR, applied by TCRdb to the multiplex PCR reads, yields one record per CDR3 protein. Of roughly 640,000 distinct CDR3 sequences in the sample, more than 15% were seen once. The sample comprised blood. The clonotype was recovered from a woman between 40 and 50 years old with Graves' ophthalmopathy. The rearrangement joins TRBV12-3 or TRBV12-4 to TRBJ1-2; TRBD1 matches 11 bases. CDR3 bases: TGTGCCAGCAGTCCTCGGACAGGGGGCCATGGGGGCTACACCTTC. Translating it yields CASSPRTGGHGGYTF.